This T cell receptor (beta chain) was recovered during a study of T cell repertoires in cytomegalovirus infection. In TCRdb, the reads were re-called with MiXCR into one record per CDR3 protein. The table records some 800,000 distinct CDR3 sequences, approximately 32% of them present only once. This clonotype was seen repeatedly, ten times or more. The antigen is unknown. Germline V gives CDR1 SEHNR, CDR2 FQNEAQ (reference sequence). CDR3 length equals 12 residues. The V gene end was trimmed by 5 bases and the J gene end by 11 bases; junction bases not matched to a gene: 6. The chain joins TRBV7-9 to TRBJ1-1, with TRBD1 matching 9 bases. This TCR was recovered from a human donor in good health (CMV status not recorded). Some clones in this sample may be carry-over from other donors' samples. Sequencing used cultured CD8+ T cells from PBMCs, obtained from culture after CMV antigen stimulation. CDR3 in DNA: TGTGCCAGCAGCCCCGGACAGGGGAAGGCTTTCTTT. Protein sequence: CASSPGQGKAFF.